Following are 6 T cell receptor beta chains from one sample sequenced in a study of molecular identifiers for immune sequencing clone quantification. TCRdb reanalysed the PCR reads using MiXCR and keeps one entry per CDR3 protein. This table has approximately 590,000 distinct CDR3 sequences, 25% appearing once. Material for sequencing was naive CD8+ T cells from blood, with Jurkat cell RNA spiked in. Subset here: FACS-sorted CD8+CD4-CCR7+CD45RA+ naive T cells. The source is a human donor in good health. Some libraries in this study had Jurkat cell RNA spiked in.

This clonotype has more than one count but fewer than ten. The rearrangement links TRBV4-1 to TRBJ2-7; D tentatively fits TRBD1 or TRBD2 (5 bases each). This CDR3 is built from 13 residues. Germline values: CDR1 MGHRA, CDR2 YSYEKL. V was cut by 2 bases and J by 7 bases, with 12 bases left in between. For the CDR3, the DNA is TGCGCCAGCAGCCAATCCCAGGGAGTGGAGCAGTACTTC. Its translation: CASSQSQGVEQYF.

The genes are TRBV27 and TRBJ2-2; 8 bases fit TRBD1. Germline CDR1 is MNHEY and CDR2 is SMNVEV (reference sequence). The CDR3 contains 16 residues. Trimming removed 0 bases from V and 6 bases from J; junction bases left unmatched: 6. As DNA, the CDR3 is TGTGCCAGCAGTTTATCTCTTATACAGGGGGCCGGGGAGCTGTTTTTT. As protein: CASSLSLIQGAGELFF.

Details on this clonotype: Germline and junction disagree at one end, which may indicate a read error. The rearrangement joins TRBV30 to TRBJ1-4; no clear D gene. CDR1 and CDR2 (germline): GTSNPN, SVGIG (reference sequence). The CDR3 runs 17 residues. The CDR3 sequence: CDWSDGAWLGTNEKLFF. CDR3 bases: TGTGACTGGAGTGATGGTGCGTGGCTGGGAACTAATGAAAAACTGTTTTTT.

This clonotype has just a few counts. This sequence joins TRBV20-1 and TRBJ2-7; D perhaps matches TRBD1 (6 bases). The germline V gene has CDR1 DFQATT and CDR2 SNEGSKA (reference sequence). The CDR3 runs 17 residues. V shed 0 bases and J shed 2 bases, with 20 bases lying between them. CDR3 region: CSARDSVSGTPTYEQYF. The CDR3 DNA sequence: TGCAGTGCTAGAGATTCAGTATCAGGGACACCAACCTACGAGCAGTACTTC.

There are a few counts of this clonotype. V is TRBV12-3 or TRBV12-4 and J is TRBJ1-1, with a tentative D call TRBD1 (5 bases). CDR3 length equals 14 residues. Trimming cost V 5 bases and J 5 bases, with 15 bases left between them. For the CDR3, the DNA is TGTGCCAGCAGTCCCCCCAGGGAGATGACTGAAGCTTTCTTT. This translates into CASSPPREMTEAFF.

The rearrangement joins TRBV12-3 or TRBV12-4 to TRBJ2-7, with 9 bases fitting TRBD1. CDR3 size: 12 residues. The trim removed 1 base at V and 12 bases at J, leaving 4 bases unmatched. DNA for the CDR3: TGTGCCAGCAGTTTAGGGGGACAGGGTTTGTACTTC. This gives the protein CASSLGGQGLYF.